These 29 T cell receptor beta chains were all obtained from the same sample, sequenced in a study of beta chain features in type 1 diabetes. Antigen specificity for these receptors is unknown. Isolated RNA was reverse transcribed in full, so expressed TCRB transcripts were sequenced. Sequenced by immunoSEQ multiplex PCR; TCRdb stores in-frame clones only, minus some. The sample lists some 190,000 clones; approximately 7.8% were seen once. Study results and limitations: Among patients with Type 1 diabetes, TCRB CDR3s were moderately but significantly shorter in every one of the four CD4+ subsets.

The material sequenced was central memory CD4+ T cells from blood. Receptor source: a woman aged 40-49 years with type 1 diabetes.

This clone was seen a handful of times. Other DNA sequences in this specimen translate into the identical CDR3. V is TRBV28 and J is TRBJ2-7; 9 bases are shared with TRBD1. The CDR3 covers 15 residues. The trim removed 1 base at V and 2 bases at J, leaving 3 bases unmatched. The germline CDR1 and CDR2 sequences are MDHEN and SYDVKM. CDR3 protein: CASSLFRTGAYEQYF. The CDR3 DNA reads as TGTGCCAGCAGTTTATTCAGGACAGGGGCCTACGAGCAGTACTTC. The full variable domain, completed using reference TRBV28 and TRBJ2-7, is DVKVTQSSRYLVKRTGEKVFLECVQDMDHENMFWYRQDPGLGLRLIYFSYDVKMKEKGDIPEGYSVSREKKERFSLILESASTNQTSMYLCASSLFRTGAYEQYFGPGTRLTVT.

A single count supports this clone. This chain joins TRBV19 and TRBJ2-6, with a weak D call TRBD2 (5 bases). CDR3 length equals 18 residues. CDR1 is LNHDA, CDR2 SQIVND, per germline (reference sequence). The V end lost 5 bases, the J end lost 0 bases, and 17 bases lay between the germline ends. The CDR3 is CASSPITAGLSGANVLTF. The CDR3 nucleotides are TGTGCCAGTAGTCCTATTACAGCAGGACTCTCTGGGGCCAACGTCCTGACTTTC.

This sequence joins TRBV15 and TRBJ2-5; a weak D match, TRBD2 (6 bases). There are 16 residues in the CDR3. V was pared by 1 base and J by 4 bases, with 16 bases between. CDR1 LNHNV and CDR2 YYDKDF come from the germline V gene (reference sequence). DNA of the CDR3: TGTGCCACCAGCAGAGGGGAGGATAGTTTGGCAGAGACCCAGTACTTC. Encoded protein: CATSRGEDSLAETQYF.

The chain combines TRBV9 with TRBJ1-1, with a tentative D call TRBD1 (6 bases). Trimming cost V 1 base and J 3 bases, with 13 bases left between them. The V gene's germline CDR1 is SGDLS and CDR2 YYNGEE. The CDR3 covers 15 residues. CDR3 sequence reads: CASSVSAGADTEAFF. In DNA, the CDR3 is TGTGCCAGCAGCGTATCGGCAGGGGCGGACACTGAAGCTTTCTTT. Using reference TRBV9 and TRBJ1-1 for the parts outside the CDR3, the full variable domain is DSGVTQTPKHLITATGQRVTLRCSPRSGDLSVYWYQQSLDQGLQFLIQYYNGEERAKGNILERFSAQQFPDLHSELNLSSLELGDSALYFCASSVSAGADTEAFFGQGTRLTVV.

The chain joins TRBV4-1 to TRBJ2-1, with 11 bases that match TRBD2. Germline V gene lookup returns CDR1 MGHRA and CDR2 YSYEKL. The V segment lost 5 bases and the J segment 4 bases; nucleotides outside the gene matches: 7. The CDR3 is made up of 16 amino acids. In DNA form, the CDR3 reads TGCGCCAGCAGCTTGCAACTAGCGGGGGAATACAATGAGCAGTTCTTC. Its translation is CASSLQLAGEYNEQFF.

There are a few counts of this clone. V gene TRBV5-4 combines with J gene TRBJ2-4; TRBD1 might be the D (5 bases). With 0 bases removed from V and 0 bases from J, the gap between germline ends came to 10 bases. CDR3 length: 16 amino acids. The germline gives CDR1 SGHNT, CDR2 YYREEE (reference sequence). CDR3 DNA sequence: TGTGCCAGCAGCTTGGGTAGGGGCCTAGCCAAAAACATTCAGTACTTC. As protein: CASSLGRGLAKNIQYF. The variable domain in full, completed from reference TRBV5-4 and TRBJ2-4, reads ETGVTQSPTHLIKTRGQQVTLRCSSQSGHNTVSWYQQALGQGPQFIFQYYREEENGRGNFPPRFSGLQFPNYSSELNVNALELDDSALYLCASSLGRGLAKNIQYFGAGTRLSVL.

This clone occurred a few times. This sequence joins TRBV18 and TRBJ2-7, with 9 nucleotides matching TRBD2. This CDR3 is built from 16 residues. CDR1 and CDR2 (germline): KGHSH, LQKENI. The J segment lost 5 bases and the V segment lost 0 bases, leaving 8 bases of the junction unmatched. CDR3 region: CASSPPVGGRAHEQYF. For the CDR3, the DNA is TGTGCCAGCTCACCACCAGTCGGCGGGAGGGCCCACGAGCAGTACTTC.

This clone was counted only a few times. The V and J genes are TRBV14 and TRBJ1-1; TRBD1 matches at 8 bases. The trim removed 4 bases at V and 12 bases at J, leaving 7 bases unmatched. The CDR3 sequence is 12 residues long. CDR1 is SGHDN and CDR2 is FVKESK in the germline V gene. This chain's CDR3 is CASSPGTGRTFF. DNA of the CDR3: TGTGCCAGCAGCCCCGGGACAGGAAGGACTTTCTTT.

This clone was seen at least ten times. CDR3 amino acids: CASRIAAGNTIYF. In nucleotides, the CDR3 is TGTGCCAGCAGGATCGCCGCGGGCAACACCATATATTTT. The chain uses TRBV11-2 and TRBJ1-3; no reliable D call. Germline CDR1 SGHAT, CDR2 FQNNGV. Between the trimmed V and J ends, which lost 6 bases and 7 bases, there was a span of 13 bases. The CDR3 is 13 amino acids.

V is TRBV7-9 and J is TRBJ1-1, with TRBD1 matching over 7 bases. CDR3 length equals 15 residues. CDR1 and CDR2 from the germline V gene are SEHNR and FQNEAQ (reference sequence). V dropped 6 bases and J dropped 1; count of bases not matched to a gene: 8. The chain's CDR3 is CASSRQGGRNTEAFF. The CDR3 nucleotides read TGTGCCAGCAGTCGACAGGGAGGAAGGAACACTGAAGCTTTCTTT.

A few counts support this clone. The chain has TRBV19 and TRBJ1-3, with 8 bases matching TRBD1. The J segment lost 0 bases and the V segment lost 8 bases, leaving 9 bases of the junction unmatched. From germline, CDR1 is LNHDA and CDR2 SQIVND (reference sequence). The CDR3 spans 16 residues. CDR3 nucleotide sequence: TGTGCCAGTTCTCGGGGACAGGACAGCTCTGGAAACACCATATATTTT. It yields the protein CASSRGQDSSGNTIYF.

This clone was seen a few times. The chain employs TRBV11-2 and TRBJ2-6; possible D gene TRBD2, 6 bases. V lost 8 bases to trimming and J lost 2 bases, with 19 bases between them. There are 17 residues in the CDR3. CDR1 and CDR2 from the germline V gene are SGHAT and FQNNGV. Written as DNA, the CDR3 is TGTGCCAGCCCCGGAGGAGGGGCAGGGACTGGGGCCAACGTCCTGACTTTC. This gives the protein CASPGGGAGTGANVLTF.

In this sample, this clone turned up a few times. Other DNA sequences in this sample translate to the same CDR3. V usage is TRBV6-5 and J usage is TRBJ2-1; D is possibly TRBD1 (6 bases). With 2 bases removed from V and 4 bases from J, the gap between germline ends came to 9 bases. CDR1 is MNHEY, CDR2 SVGAGI, per germline. This CDR3 is built from 14 residues. CDR3 amino acids: CASSYGRGYNEQFF. DNA of the CDR3: TGTGCCAGCAGTTACGGTAGGGGGTACAATGAGCAGTTCTTC.

This clone has only a few counts. The rearrangement uses TRBV7-3 and TRBJ2-1; 10 bases match TRBD2. The CDR3 sequence is 16 residues long. The germline V gene has CDR1 SGHTA and CDR2 FQGTGA. V trimming: 2 bases; J trimming: 3 bases; junction bases outside the gene matches: 4. CDR3: CASSLRTSGNYNEQFF. Written as DNA, the CDR3 is TGTGCCAGCAGCTTACGGACTAGCGGAAACTACAATGAGCAGTTCTTC. The variable domain in full, completed from reference TRBV7-3 and TRBJ2-1, reads GAGVSQTPSNKVTEKGKYVELRCDPISGHTALYWYRQSLGQGPEFLIYFQGTGAADDSGLPNDRFFAVRPEGSVSTLKIQRTERGDSAVYLCASSLRTSGNYNEQFFGPGTRLTVL.

DNA for the CDR3: TGTGCCAGCAGTCCCGTCTACTCTGGGGCCAACGTCCTGACTTTC. Translation gives CASSPVYSGANVLTF. The J gene is TRBJ2-6, the V gene TRBV6-6; D unresolved. The CDR3 is made up of 15 amino acids. Trimming took off 5 bases at V and 0 bases at J, with 8 bases between the two ends. CDR1 MNHNY and CDR2 SVGAGI come from the germline V gene (reference sequence).

There are a few counts of this clone. The chain carries TRBV5-1 and TRBJ1-3; TRBD1 is a possible D gene (5 bases). Trimming removed 2 bases from V and 1 base from J, with 10 bases in between. Germline lookup yields CDR1 SGHRS and CDR2 YFSETQ. The CDR3 extends over 15 amino acids. CDR3 protein: CASSLDQGSGNTIYF. The CDR3, as DNA: TGCGCCAGCAGCTTAGACCAGGGTTCTGGAAACACCATATATTTT.

This clone was seen a few times. This chain joins TRBV4-1 and TRBJ1-5; 9 bases are a match to TRBD1. Germline V lookup: CDR1 MGHRA, CDR2 YSYEKL. The CDR3 is 15 residues long. V shed 2 bases and J 9 bases; nucleotides not matched to a gene: 8. CDR3 DNA: TGCGCCAGCAGCCAACTCGGGACAGGGCAAACGCCCCAGCATTTT. Its translation: CASSQLGTGQTPQHF.

The rearrangement uses TRBV4-2 and TRBJ2-7, with TRBD2 matching 9 bases. The germline CDR1 and CDR2 sequences are LGHNA and YNFKEQ. The CDR3 is made up of 16 amino acids. Trimming cost V 0 bases and J 7 bases; bases outside gene matches: 10. In DNA, the CDR3 is TGTGCCAGCAGCCAAGAGCGGCTAGCGGGGCAGGGTGAGCAGTACTTC. This sequence encodes CASSQERLAGQGEQYF.

This clone was seen only a few times. The gene calls are TRBV7-2 and TRBJ2-3, with D perhaps TRBD2 (5 bases). Germline values: CDR1 SGHTA, CDR2 FQGNSA. Trimming cost V 7 bases and J 0 bases, with 14 bases left between them. The CDR3 has 15 amino acids. CDR3 amino acids: CASNQGLASTDTQYF. CDR3 sequence (DNA): TGTGCCAGCAACCAAGGACTTGCTAGCACAGATACGCAGTATTTT.

The table lists this clone with a few counts. The chain recombines TRBV9 with TRBJ1-1; 8 positions match TRBD1. Germline assignment: CDR1 SGDLS and CDR2 YYNGEE. This CDR3 region has 15 residues. Trimming took 4 bases from V and 5 from J; bases not matched to a gene: 10. DNA for the CDR3: TGTGCCAGCAGCCCATGGACAGGGCAGAAGACTGAAGCTTTCTTT. Protein: CASSPWTGQKTEAFF.

The rearrangement links TRBV29-1 to TRBJ1-2, with 7 positions matching TRBD1. CDR3 size: 13 residues. Unmatched junction bases numbered 13, after V lost 7 bases and J lost 8 bases. Germline values: CDR1 SQVTM, CDR2 ANQGSEA. The CDR3 DNA follows: TGCAGCGGGGGGACAGCCACCCTCGGGGGCTACACCTTC. This sequence encodes CSGGTATLGGYTF.

The DNA for the CDR3 is TGTGCCAGCAGTCCACTAGCTAATGAGCAGTTCTTC. Protein product: CASSPLANEQFF. This chain uses TRBV7-2 with TRBJ2-1, with D perhaps TRBD2 (6 bases). The CDR3 runs 12 residues. In germline, CDR1 is SGHTA, CDR2 FQGNSA. With 6 bases removed from V and 7 bases from J, the gap between germline ends came to 10 bases.

The CDR3: CASSSNGLSEAFF. DNA for the CDR3: TGTGCCAGCAGCTCCAACGGGTTATCTGAAGCTTTCTTT. The genes are TRBV5-5 and TRBJ1-1; the D is unclear. Trimming stripped 3 bases from V and 6 bases from J, with 12 bases between. From germline, CDR1 is SGHKS and CDR2 YYEKEE (reference sequence). The CDR3 has 13 residues.

Only a few counts were recorded for this clone. The chain joins TRBV18 to TRBJ1-1, with D hard to call. Deletions cut 3 bases from V and 5 bases from J, with 16 bases between. Germline values: CDR1 KGHSH, CDR2 LQKENI. This CDR3 has 15 amino acids. The CDR3, as DNA: TGTGCCAGCTCACCCGACGGGCGGGCCGCAACTGAAGCTTTCTTT. Residues: CASSPDGRAATEAFF. The complete variable domain, with remaining parts taken from reference TRBV18 and TRBJ1-1, reads NAGVMQNPRHLVRRRGQEARLRCSPMKGHSHVYWYRQLPEEGLKFMVYLQKENIIDESGMPKERFSAEFPKEGPSILRIQQVVRGDSAAYFCASSPDGRAATEAFFGQGTRLTVV.

The chain joins TRBV7-9 to TRBJ1-2, with D hard to call. The V end lost 5 bases, the J end lost 1 base, and 14 bases lay between the germline ends. The CDR3 length is 15 residues. The germline gives CDR1 SEHNR, CDR2 FQNEAQ (reference sequence). For the CDR3, the DNA is TGTGCCAGCAGCGCGCCCCGGGAAGGTAACTATGGCTACACCTTC. Amino acid sequence: CASSAPREGNYGYTF.

This clone was detected a few times. At one of its ends the junction is not consistent with the germline gene, which may arise from a read error. The chain carries TRBV18 and TRBJ1-1; 8 bases match TRBD1. The CDR3 extends over 15 amino acids. Germline CDR1 and CDR2: KGHSH and LQKENI. In DNA form, the CDR3 reads TGTGCCAGCTCACTATGGACAGGGATGAAAACTGAAGCTTTCTTT. This translates into CASSLWTGMKTEAFF.

This clone was found a few times. The V gene is TRBV29-1, the J gene TRBJ1-1; 7 bases fit TRBD1. The V gene's germline CDR1 is SQVTM and CDR2 ANQGSEA. Trimming took 4 bases from V and 4 from J; bases not matched to a gene: 9. The CDR3 extends over 14 amino acids. CDR3 residues: CSVAPQTGLTEAFF. Here the CDR3 DNA reads TGCAGCGTTGCCCCCCAGACAGGGCTCACTGAAGCTTTCTTT.

The chain carries TRBV28 and TRBJ1-1; 7 nucleotides match TRBD1. The CDR3 covers 16 residues. The ends lost 8 bases at V and 1 base at J; junction bases unmatched: 13. In germline, CDR1 is MDHEN, CDR2 SYDVKM. CDR3 amino acids: CASPPRQGRENTEAFF. The CDR3 DNA reads TGTGCCAGCCCACCAAGACAGGGTAGGGAGAACACTGAAGCTTTCTTT.

This clone was picked up a small number of times. The chain uses TRBV5-1 and TRBJ2-5; D unresolved. This CDR3 has 13 residues. Germline-derived CDR1 and CDR2 are SGHRS and YFSETQ. Trimming cost V 0 bases and J 5 bases, with 8 bases left between them. CDR3 protein: CASSLGRDETQYF. DNA of the CDR3: TGCGCCAGCAGCTTGGGGAGAGACGAGACCCAGTACTTC.